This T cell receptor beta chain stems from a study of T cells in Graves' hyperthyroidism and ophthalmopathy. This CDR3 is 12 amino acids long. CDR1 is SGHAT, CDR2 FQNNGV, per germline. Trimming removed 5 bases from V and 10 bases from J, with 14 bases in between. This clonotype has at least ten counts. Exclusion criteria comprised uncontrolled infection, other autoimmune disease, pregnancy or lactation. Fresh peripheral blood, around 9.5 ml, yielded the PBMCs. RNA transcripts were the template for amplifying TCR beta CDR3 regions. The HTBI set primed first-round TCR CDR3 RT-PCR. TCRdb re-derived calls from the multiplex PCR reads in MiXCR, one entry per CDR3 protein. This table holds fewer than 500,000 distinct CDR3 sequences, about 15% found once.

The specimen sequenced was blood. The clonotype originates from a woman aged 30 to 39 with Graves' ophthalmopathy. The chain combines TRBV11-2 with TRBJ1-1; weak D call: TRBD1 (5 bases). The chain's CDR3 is CASSLQGFGAFF. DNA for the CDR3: TGTGCCAGCAGCCTTCAGGGCTTTGGAGCTTTCTTT.